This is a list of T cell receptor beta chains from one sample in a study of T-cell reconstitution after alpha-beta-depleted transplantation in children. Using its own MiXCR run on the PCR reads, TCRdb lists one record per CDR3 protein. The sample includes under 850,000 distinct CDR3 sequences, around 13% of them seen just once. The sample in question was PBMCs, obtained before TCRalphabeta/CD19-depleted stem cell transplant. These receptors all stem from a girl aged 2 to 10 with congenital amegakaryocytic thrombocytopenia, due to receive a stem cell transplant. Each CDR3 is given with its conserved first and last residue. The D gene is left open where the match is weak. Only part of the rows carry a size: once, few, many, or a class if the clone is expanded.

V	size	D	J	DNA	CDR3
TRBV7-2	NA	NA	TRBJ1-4	TGTGCCAGCAGCTTAGTATCAGGAGGAATCGAAAAACTGTTTTTT	CASSLVSGGIEKLFF
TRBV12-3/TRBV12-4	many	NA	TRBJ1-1	TGTGCCAGCAATAGGCAGAACACTGAAGCTTTCTTT	CASNRQNTEAFF
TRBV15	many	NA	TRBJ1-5	TGTGCCACCAGCAGAGTGGTGGGCGTACATCAGCCCCAGCATTTT	CATSRVVGVHQPQHF
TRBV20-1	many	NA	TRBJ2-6	TGCAGTGCGGCTAATTCCTCTGGGGCCAACGTCCTGACTTTC	CSAANSSGANVLTF
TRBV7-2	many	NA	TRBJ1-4	TGTGCCAGCAGCCAACGGACAGCAAATGAAAAACTGTTTTTT	CASSQRTANEKLFF
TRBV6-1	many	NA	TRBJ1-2	TGTGCCAGCAGACCGGACGTCGAGGATGGCTACACCTTC	CASRPDVEDGYTF
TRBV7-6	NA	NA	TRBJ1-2	TGTGCCGGCAGCCTGGACAGCTATGGCTACACCTTC	CAGSLDSYGYTF
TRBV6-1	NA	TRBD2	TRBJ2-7	TGTGCCAGCAGCCCCACTAGCGTAGGAACCTACGAGCAGTACTTC	CASSPTSVGTYEQYF
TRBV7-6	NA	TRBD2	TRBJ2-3	TGTGCCAGCAGCTCGCCAGGCGGGACTAGATATAGCACAGATACGCAGTATTTT	CASSSPGGTRYSTDTQYF
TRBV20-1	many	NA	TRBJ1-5	TGCAGTGCTAGAGATTTAGGGGTTGGCAATCAGCCCCAGCATTTT	CSARDLGVGNQPQHF
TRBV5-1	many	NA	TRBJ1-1	TGCGCCAGCAGCTGGGGGTCCACTGAAGCTTTCTTT	CASSWGSTEAFF
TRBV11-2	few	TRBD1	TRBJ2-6	TGTGCCAGCAGTGGGACAGGGGCCATCTCTGGGGCCAACGTCCTGACTTTC	CASSGTGAISGANVLTF
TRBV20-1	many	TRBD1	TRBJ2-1	TGCAGTGCTAGGGGGACAGGGTACAATGAGCAGTTCTTC	CSARGTGYNEQFF
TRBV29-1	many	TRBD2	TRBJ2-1	TGCAGCGTTGAAGATCTAATGAGCGGGATACCCTACAATGAGCAGTTCTTC	CSVEDLMSGIPYNEQFF
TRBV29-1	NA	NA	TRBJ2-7	TGCAGCGTGACTACGGCGGGACACCCCTACGAGCAGTACTTC	CSVTTAGHPYEQYF
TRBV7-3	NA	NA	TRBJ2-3	TGTGTCAGCAGCTTAACAGGAGGGGCAGATACGCAGTATTTT	CVSSLTGGADTQYF
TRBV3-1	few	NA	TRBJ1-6	TGTGCCAGCAGCCAAGTGAGGATGGGGAATTCACCCCTCCACTTT	CASSQVRMGNSPLHF
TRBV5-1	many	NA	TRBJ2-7	TGCGCCAGCAGCGAAACAGGATCCTACGAGCAGTACTTC	CASSETGSYEQYF
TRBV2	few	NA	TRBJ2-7	TGTGCCAGCAACCCAGCCAGCTCCTACGAGCAGTACTTC	CASNPASSYEQYF
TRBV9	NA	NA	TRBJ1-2	TGTGCCAGCAGCGTAGCATCCGCGGGCGAATATGGCTACACCTTC	CASSVASAGEYGYTF
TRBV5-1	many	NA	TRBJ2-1	TGCGCCAGCAGCTTTATAAGGGAGAGTCAATACGCTGAGCAGTTCTTC	CASSFIRESQYAEQFF
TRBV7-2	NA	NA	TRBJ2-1	TGTGCCAGCAGCTTAGCGCACGATGAGCAGTTCTTC	CASSLAHDEQFF
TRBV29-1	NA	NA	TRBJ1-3	TGCAGCGTTGAATCCAGGGTGGGAAACACCATATATTTT	CSVESRVGNTIYF
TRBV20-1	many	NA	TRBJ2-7	TGCAGTGCTCGTGATGGACGCGGATATAATCCCTACGAGCAGTACTTC	CSARDGRGYNPYEQYF
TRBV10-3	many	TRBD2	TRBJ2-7	TGTGCCATCAGTGCCGATAGCGGGAGGAGTCCTTTTTACGAGCAGTACTTC	CAISADSGRSPFYEQYF
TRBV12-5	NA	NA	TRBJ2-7	TGTGCTAGTGGTTTGGAGGCAGATTACGAGCAGTACTTC	CASGLEADYEQYF
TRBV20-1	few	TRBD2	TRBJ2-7	TGCAGTGCTAGGCCGCTAGCGGGAGGCGTCTACGAGCAGTACTTC	CSARPLAGGVYEQYF
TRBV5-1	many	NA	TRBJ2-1	TGCGCCAGCAGCTTGTTGATGGGGATCTCAATGGGCTCGGCTGAGCAGTTCTTC	CASSLLMGISMGSAEQFF
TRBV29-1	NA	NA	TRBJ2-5	TGCAGCGTTGATCCAGGGGATGGAAAGACCCAGTACTTC	CSVDPGDGKTQYF
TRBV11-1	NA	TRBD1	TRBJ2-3	TGTGCCAGCAGCCCACCGGGACAGGGGGATGCAGATACGCAGTATTTT	CASSPPGQGDADTQYF
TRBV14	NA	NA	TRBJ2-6	TGTGCCAGCAGCCAAACGTACTCTGGGGCCAACGTCCTGACTTTC	CASSQTYSGANVLTF
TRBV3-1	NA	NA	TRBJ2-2	TGTGCCAGCAGCCAAACGGACGGGAACACCGGGGAGCTGTTTTTT	CASSQTDGNTGELFF
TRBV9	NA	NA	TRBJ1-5	TGTGCCAGCAGCGCCGGCAGTCATAGCAATCAGCCCCAGCATTTT	CASSAGSHSNQPQHF
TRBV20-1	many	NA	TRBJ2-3	TGCAGTGCTACCCAGACTGCCACAGATACGCAGTATTTT	CSATQTATDTQYF
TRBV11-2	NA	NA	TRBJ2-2	TGTGCCAGCAGCTACGCCGGGACGGCCGGCCCCGGGGAGCTGTTTTTT	CASSYAGTAGPGELFF
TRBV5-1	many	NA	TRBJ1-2	TGCGCCAGCAGCGCCCGACATAAAGGAAACTATGGCTACACCTTC	CASSARHKGNYGYTF
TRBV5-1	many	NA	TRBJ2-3	TGCGCCAGCCGGACAGTAGGGGCGGATACGCAGTATTTT	CASRTVGADTQYF
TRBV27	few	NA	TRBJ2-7	TGTGCCAGCACACGAGGGGCCGGGTACGAGCAGTACTTC	CASTRGAGYEQYF
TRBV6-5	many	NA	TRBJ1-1	TGTGCCAGCAGTTCGATCGGGGTTACTGAAGCTTTCTTT	CASSSIGVTEAFF
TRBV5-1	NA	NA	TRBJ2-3	TGCGCCAGCAGGATGCAGGACCCAGATACGCAGTATTTT	CASRMQDPDTQYF
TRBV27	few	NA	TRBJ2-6	TGTGCCAGCCGACCTCTGGGGGCCAACGTCCTGACTTTC	CASRPLGANVLTF
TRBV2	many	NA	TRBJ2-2	TGTGCCACACGGCCCGTGGAGCCGAACACCGGGGAGCTGTTTTTT	CATRPVEPNTGELFF
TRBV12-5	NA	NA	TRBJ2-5	TGTGCTAGTGGTCCAGCCCAAGCCCGTTTGACGGAGACCCAGTACTTC	CASGPAQARLTETQYF
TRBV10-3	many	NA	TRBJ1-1	TGTGCCATCAGTGAGCGTCGGTTACAGCTGAACACTGAAGCTTTCTTT	CAISERRLQLNTEAFF
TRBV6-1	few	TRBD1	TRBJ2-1	TGTGCCAGCAGCCCGGGACAGGTGATCAATGAGCAGTTCTTC	CASSPGQVINEQFF
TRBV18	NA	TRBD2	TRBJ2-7	TGTGCCAGCTCACAATATACGCGAACTAGCGGGAGACAGTACGAGCAGTACTTC	CASSQYTRTSGRQYEQYF
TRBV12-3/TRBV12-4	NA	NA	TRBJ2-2	TGTGCCAGCAGTTTCCCGAATTACGGGGGGGAGCTGTTTTTT	CASSFPNYGGELFF
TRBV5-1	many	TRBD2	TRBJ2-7	TGCGCCAGCAGCCAGGGAGGGCGGGACGGTTACGAGCAGTACTTC	CASSQGGRDGYEQYF
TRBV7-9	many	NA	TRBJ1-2	TGTGCCAGCAGCTTAGCGGGGGGCAGCGGCTACACCTTC	CASSLAGGSGYTF
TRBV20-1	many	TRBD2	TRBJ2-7	TGCAGTGTCAGGGGGTCTAGCGGGAACGGCTACGAGCAGTACTTC	CSVRGSSGNGYEQYF
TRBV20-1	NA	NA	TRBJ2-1	TGCAGTGCTAGGGTAGCGCTTAGCTCCTACAATGAGCAGTTCTTC	CSARVALSSYNEQFF